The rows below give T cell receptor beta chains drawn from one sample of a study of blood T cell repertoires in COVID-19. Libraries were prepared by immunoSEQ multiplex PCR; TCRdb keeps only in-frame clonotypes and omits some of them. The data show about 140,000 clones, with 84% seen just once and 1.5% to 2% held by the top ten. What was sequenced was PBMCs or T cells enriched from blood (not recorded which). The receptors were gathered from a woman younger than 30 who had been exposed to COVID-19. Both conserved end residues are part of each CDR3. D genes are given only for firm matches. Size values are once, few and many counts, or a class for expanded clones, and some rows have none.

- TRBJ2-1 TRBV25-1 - CASSELAGYNEQFF TGTGCCAGCAGTGAATTGGCAGGCTACAATGAGCAGTTCTTC
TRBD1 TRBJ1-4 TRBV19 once CASSQPRGLGEKLFF TGTGCCAGTAGTCAACCCAGGGGGCTGGGAGAAAAACTGTTTTTT
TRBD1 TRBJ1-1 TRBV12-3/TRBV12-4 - CASSLDRGAFF TGTGCCAGCAGTTTAGACAGGGGAGCTTTCTTT
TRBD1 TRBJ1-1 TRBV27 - CASSVGTGGARNTEAFF TGTGCCAGCAGTGTCGGGACAGGGGGGGCCCGGAACACTGAAGCTTTCTTT
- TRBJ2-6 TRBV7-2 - CASSLYLEGGNVLTF TGTGCCAGCAGCTTATACCTCGAGGGTGGCAACGTCCTGACTTTC
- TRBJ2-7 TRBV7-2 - CASSLAVSSYEQYF TGTGCCAGCAGCTTAGCGGTTAGCTCCTACGAGCAGTACTTC
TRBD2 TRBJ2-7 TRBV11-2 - CASSLYTSGSSEQYF TGTGCCAGCAGCTTGTATACTAGCGGGAGCTCCGAGCAGTACTTC
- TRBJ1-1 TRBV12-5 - CASGNGRDSNTEAFF TGTGCTAGTGGTAATGGACGGGACTCAAACACTGAAGCTTTCTTT
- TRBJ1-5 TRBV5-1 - CASSAGGKDQPQHF TGCGCTAGCAGCGCGGGGGGGAAGGATCAGCCCCAGCATTTT
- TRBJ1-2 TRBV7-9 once CASSFGSGYGYTF TGTGCCAGCAGCTTCGGCTCGGGCTATGGCTACACCTTC
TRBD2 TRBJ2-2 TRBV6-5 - CASRSSGSTGELFF TGTGCCAGCCGATCTAGCGGGAGCACCGGGGAGCTGTTTTTT